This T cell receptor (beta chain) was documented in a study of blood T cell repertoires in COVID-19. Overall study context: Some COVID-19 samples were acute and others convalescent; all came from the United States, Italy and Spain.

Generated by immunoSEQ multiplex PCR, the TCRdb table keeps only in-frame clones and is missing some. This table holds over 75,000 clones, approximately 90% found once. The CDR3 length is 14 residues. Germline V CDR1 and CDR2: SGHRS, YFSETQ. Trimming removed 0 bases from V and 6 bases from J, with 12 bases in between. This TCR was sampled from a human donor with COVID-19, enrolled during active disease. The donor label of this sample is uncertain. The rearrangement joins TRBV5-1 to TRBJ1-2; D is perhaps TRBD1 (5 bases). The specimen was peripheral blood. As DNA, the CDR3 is TGCGCCAGCAGCTTGGAGGCAGGGATAGATGGCTACACCTTC. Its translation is CASSLEAGIDGYTF.